The next 21 T cell receptor beta chains were all read from a single sample in a study of shared clonotypes between healthy human individuals. The data were produced by immunoSEQ multiplex PCR, yet TCRdb's version contains in-frame clones alone and is incomplete. This sample has around 500,000 clones, with around 75% found just once. Sequencing was performed on PBMCs. These receptor sequences come from a middle-aged woman in good health. Some clones in this sample may be carry-over from other donors' samples.

This clone was recorded only once. This chain connects TRBV6-1 to TRBJ1-2; D perhaps matches TRBD1 (6 bases). Trimming took off 6 bases at V and 3 bases at J, with 17 bases between the two ends. Germline loops: CDR1 MNHNS, CDR2 SASEGT. CDR3 length equals 15 residues. CDR3 protein: CASRENREIDYGYTF. CDR3 DNA sequence: TGTGCCAGCAGGGAAAACAGGGAGATAGACTATGGCTACACCTTC.

The chain uses TRBV19 and TRBJ2-2; D gene ambiguous. In germline, CDR1 is LNHDA, CDR2 SQIVND (reference sequence). The V and J ends lost 6 bases and 0 bases respectively, with 8 bases between them. CDR3 length equals 14 residues. Here the CDR3 reads CASSRTANTGELFF. The CDR3, as DNA: TGTGCCAGTAGCCGCACAGCGAACACCGGGGAGCTGTTTTTT.

This chain joins TRBV5-1 and TRBJ2-1; 11 bases match TRBD2. The CDR3 extends over 14 amino acids. Germline V gene data show CDR1 as SGHRS and CDR2 as YFSETQ. The V and J ends lost 0 bases and 8 bases, in that order; junction bases with no gene match: 1. The CDR3 sequence: CASSLVGLADEQFF. The CDR3 nucleotides are TGCGCCAGCAGCTTGGTGGGACTAGCGGATGAGCAGTTCTTC.

This clone was observed a few times. The CDR3 DNA sequence: TGTGCCAGCAGTTTACAGGGTTACAATCAGCCCCAGCATTTT. Its protein is CASSLQGYNQPQHF. The chain links TRBV27 to TRBJ1-5, with D maybe TRBD1 (5 bases). This CDR3 contains 14 residues. V shed 2 bases and J shed 3 bases, with 8 bases lying between them. CDR1 MNHEY and CDR2 SMNVEV come from the germline V gene (reference sequence).

The chain has TRBV4-3 and TRBJ2-5, with D possibly matching TRBD1 (8 bases). CDR1 LGHNA and CDR2 YSLEER come from the germline V gene. V lost 0 bases and J lost 3, with 23 bases in between. There are 19 residues in the CDR3. The CDR3 nucleotides read TGCGCCAGCAGCCAAGATGGGGCGGACAGGGCAGCGGGGAAAGAGACCCAGTACTTC. Residues: CASSQDGADRAAGKETQYF.

The chain joins TRBV5-6 to TRBJ2-1; D gene uncertain. Germline V lookup: CDR1 SGHDT, CDR2 YYEEEE. V was cut by 0 bases and J by 4 bases, with 11 bases left in between. The CDR3 is made up of 15 amino acids. In DNA, the CDR3 is TGTGCCAGCAGCTTGGCCGAAATCCCTTACAATGAGCAGTTCTTC. Protein product: CASSLAEIPYNEQFF. Full variable domain (remainder filled in from reference TRBV5-6 and TRBJ2-1): DAGVTQSPTHLIKTRGQQVTLRCSPKSGHDTVSWYQQALGQGPQFIFQYYEEEERQRGNFPDRFSGHQFPNYSSELNVNALLLGDSALYLCASSLAEIPYNEQFFGPGTRLTVL.

The chain employs TRBV28 and TRBJ1-5; no clear D. The V and J ends lost 7 bases and 1 base respectively, with 17 bases between them. The CDR3 length is 16 residues. Germline V gene data show CDR1 as MDHEN and CDR2 as SYDVKM. The CDR3 nucleotides read TGTGCCAGCACTCCGGTAGGGCGCGGGAGCAATCAGCCCCAGCATTTT. Translation gives CASTPVGRGSNQPQHF.

This sequence joins TRBV5-4 and TRBJ1-2; D is uncertain. The CDR3 contains 14 residues. V lost 0 bases and J lost 0, with 6 bases in between. Germline assignment: CDR1 SGHNT and CDR2 YYREEE (reference sequence). The chain's CDR3 is CASSLAGSNYGYTF. The CDR3 DNA follows: TGTGCCAGCAGCTTGGCCGGTTCTAACTATGGCTACACCTTC.

In nucleotides, the CDR3 is TGTGCCAGCAGTTTATGGTCAGGAATTTACTATGGCTACACCTTC. This sequence encodes CASSLWSGIYYGYTF. This chain links TRBV28 with TRBJ1-2, with D uncertain. The CDR3 spans 15 residues. Germline CDR1 and CDR2: MDHEN and SYDVKM. V was shortened by 0 bases and J by 3 bases, with 11 bases between the two germline ends.

On this clone: The same CDR3 can be traced to other DNA sequences in this sample. This rearrangement joins TRBV28 to TRBJ2-7; 8 nucleotides match TRBD1. Looked up from germline, CDR1 is MDHEN and CDR2 is SYDVKM. The CDR3 runs 14 residues. Trimming took 2 bases from V and 5 from J; bases not matched to a gene: 5. The CDR3 sequence is CASSLGTGGNEQYF. CDR3 coding DNA: TGTGCCAGCAGTTTAGGTACAGGGGGTAACGAGCAGTACTTC.

This rearrangement joins TRBV6-5 to TRBJ1-3; D perhaps matches TRBD1 (5 bases). The length of the CDR3 is 15 residues. V shed 7 bases and J shed 4 bases, with 17 bases lying between them. The germline CDR1 and CDR2 sequences are MNHEY and SVGAGI. Written as DNA, the CDR3 is TGTGCCAGCAAAGGCGGGGCAGGGACCGGAAACACCATATATTTT. The encoded protein is CASKGGAGTGNTIYF.

The gene calls are TRBV5-1 and TRBJ2-5; D is possibly TRBD2 (6 bases). In germline, CDR1 is SGHRS, CDR2 YFSETQ. Trimming removed 0 bases from V and 4 bases from J, with 19 bases in between. The CDR3 is 17 amino acids. CDR3 nucleotide sequence: TGCGCCAGCAGCTTGGGGTCTGGGCAGCCCGGGGGAGAGACCCAGTACTTC. This codes for CASSLGSGQPGGETQYF.

The CDR3 region is CASSQRQGTREQYF. The CDR3 DNA reads as TGCGCCAGCAGCCAAAGACAGGGGACGCGGGAGCAGTACTTC. J is TRBJ2-7 and V is TRBV4-1; 8 bases fit TRBD1. Germline V gene data show CDR1 as MGHRA and CDR2 as YSYEKL. The CDR3 is 14 amino acids. V lost 2 bases and J lost 7; bases outside the gene matches: 7.

The chain joins TRBV19 to TRBJ2-7; 8 nucleotides agree with TRBD1. Looked up from germline, CDR1 is LNHDA and CDR2 is SQIVND (reference sequence). The CDR3 is 17 amino acids. J was trimmed by 7 bases and V by 4 bases; bases with no gene match: 18. The DNA of the CDR3 is TGTGCCAGTAGTAGAAACCCGCGGACAGGGATAATAACGGAGCAGTACTTC. This sequence encodes CASSRNPRTGIITEQYF. Together with reference TRBV19 and TRBJ2-7, the CDR3 gives the full variable domain: DGGITQSPKYLFRKEGQNVTLSCEQNLNHDAMYWYRQDPGQGLRLIYYSQIVNDFQKGDIAEGYSVSREKKESFPLTVTSAQKNPTAFYLCASSRNPRTGIITEQYFGPGTRLTVT.

The gene calls are TRBV5-6 and TRBJ2-1; D tentatively fits TRBD1 or TRBD2 (5 bases each). The V end was cut by 0 bases, the J end by 3 bases, with 10 bases between. This CDR3 comprises 15 residues. Germline loops: CDR1 SGHDT, CDR2 YYEEEE. CDR3 in DNA: TGTGCCAGCAGCTTGGGGGGACCCGGCTACAATGAGCAGTTCTTC. Protein sequence: CASSLGGPGYNEQFF.

This CDR3 is CASRGGTSYAEQYF. In DNA form, the CDR3 reads TGTGCCAGCAGAGGCGGGACTAGCTACGCCGAGCAGTACTTC. This chain joins TRBV2 and TRBJ2-7; 9 positions match TRBD2. With V trimmed by 6 bases and J by 6 bases, 9 bases remained unmatched. This CDR3 is built from 14 residues. Looked up from germline, CDR1 is SNHLY and CDR2 is FYNNEI.

The V call is TRBV19, the J call TRBJ1-5; D not resolved. Germline V gives CDR1 LNHDA, CDR2 SQIVND (reference sequence). The CDR3 runs 15 residues. V lost 3 bases, J lost 0 bases, and 9 bases lay in between. CDR3: CASSIRGFSNQPQHF. In nucleotides, the CDR3 is TGTGCCAGTAGTATTCGGGGATTTAGCAATCAGCCCCAGCATTTT.

This chain connects TRBV19 to TRBJ1-5, with a weak D call TRBD1 (6 bases). The CDR3 is 16 residues long. Germline lookup yields CDR1 LNHDA and CDR2 SQIVND (reference sequence). The V end lost 5 bases, the J end lost 2 bases, and 16 bases lay between the germline ends. The CDR3 DNA reads TGTGCCAGTAGTCCACAGGGAGGATGGGGCAATCAGCCCCAGCATTTT. Its translation is CASSPQGGWGNQPQHF.

The genes are TRBV18 and TRBJ1-5; perhaps TRBD1 as D (6 bases). The CDR3 runs 15 residues. Germline V CDR1 and CDR2: KGHSH, LQKENI. V lost 0 bases and J 5 bases, leaving 11 bases between the germline ends. The CDR3 sequence is CASSPPGTRDQPQHF. DNA for the CDR3: TGTGCCAGCTCACCACCCGGGACACGAGATCAGCCCCAGCATTTT.

The V gene is TRBV7-9, the J gene TRBJ1-5; 8 positions match TRBD1. Germline CDR1 and CDR2: SEHNR and FQNEAQ (reference sequence). This CDR3 has 15 residues. The V segment lost 4 bases and the J segment 6 bases; nucleotides outside the gene matches: 8. This CDR3 is CASSSTDREGQPQHF. The CDR3 nucleotides read TGTGCCAGCAGCTCGACGGACAGGGAAGGTCAGCCCCAGCATTTT.

V gene TRBV18 combines with J gene TRBJ1-5; D perhaps matches TRBD1 (5 bases). Germline V CDR1 and CDR2: KGHSH, LQKENI. Trimming stripped 6 bases from V and 9 bases from J, with 15 bases between. The CDR3 runs to 13 residues. CDR3 protein: CASSPGTDWPQHF. In nucleotides, the CDR3 is TGTGCCAGCTCGCCCGGGACCGATTGGCCCCAGCATTTT.